This entry concerns a single T cell receptor beta chain. Its cognate antigen has yet to be identified. Base qualities were left out, and no much larger clone turns up one base away. The data stem from a study of shared clonotypes between healthy human individuals (dated by TCRdb to the early 2020s). Some background on the complete study: Two women and a few men aged 18 to 49 years were included in the cohort. To increase sequencing depth and limit assay-specific biases, TCR repertoire library preparation and sequencing were carried out by different laboratories using diverse techniques. Between about 0.8 and 9 billion PBMCs per donor were obtained by leukapheresis. For each donor, CD4 naive and CD4 memory were each given three plates, CD8 naive was given two plates, and CD8 memory was given one plate. To estimate repertoire size and how much clonotypes are shared between individuals, the study performed deep sequencing of blood TCR repertoires from roughly five healthy adults. General study outcomes and caveats: Estimated clonotype richness was generally larger for naive than for memory subsets. When a handful of donors were compared, the shared fraction of clonotypes was about 5.4% for naive CD4, approximately 3.3% for naive CD8, more than 2% for memory CD4, and 0.35% to 0.4% for memory CD8. Clonotypes shared by all four sorted-subset donors showed higher generation probabilities than non-shared clonotypes. Rarefaction of sorted-subset datasets indicated incomplete sequencing despite the large sequencing depth. Because the study included only a small number of donors, the genetic and exposure-history diversity represented was limited. Sampling was restricted to blood, and TCR repertoires in tissue are likely to differ from TCR repertoires in blood. Based on pairwise subsampling, the degree of clonotype sharing among donors was expected to be affected by sequencing depth.

Using the deep immunoSEQ assay, TCR CDR3 regions were amplified from genomic DNA by multiplex PCR. Extracted genomic DNA from each cell subset was spread evenly across all wells of several immunoSEQ 96-well plates, with each plate serving as a replicate. Each replicate PCR for sorted subsets received approximately 220 ng genomic DNA, equal to about 29,000 T cell genomes. The purified libraries were quantified using a Qubit 3.0 fluorometer, sized with a Bioanalyzer 2100, and then quantified again using the KAPA Library Quantification kit. Every immunoSEQ 96-well plate was sequenced on a dedicated single-read 150-cycle Illumina NextSeq 550 flow cell. The authors' pipeline ran thus. Because only junctional sequences without quality scores were contained in the immunoSEQ output, filtering matching that applied to full-length reads could not be performed. Sequences were annotated with PyIR, a Python wrapper for IgBLAST v1.9, and V/J genes and CDR3 were assigned using IMGT germline references. Reads with weak V/J assignments (E-value above 1e-6), missing CDR3, stop codons, out-of-frame junctions, or ambiguous translated residues were removed. V3J clonotypes were defined by identical inferred V gene, J gene, and CDR3 amino acid sequence. Percentage overlap between repertoires was calculated by dividing the number of shared unique clonotypes by the size of the smaller repertoire. Repertoire richness was assessed with RTK rarefaction, the Chao1 estimator, and Recon v2.1 estimates of unobserved clonotypes. Generation probabilities were computed with OLGA for all TCRbeta clonotypes obtained by the gDNA method from a few donors. Entries here come from immuneACCESS through TCRdb and include only in-frame sequences with V and J called. Some clones fail to appear in such tables; in the studies checked, an unresolved V gene covers under half of the shortfall, and the cause of the remainder is unknown. The DNA was the basis for D and trimming; V, J and clone size are from that table. The sample table lists over a million clones, over 95% of them with a count of one. Approximately 1.1% of the sample is held by the ten biggest clonotypes.

The donors were healthy, HIV-negative adults with no recently reported acute infections or vaccinations. Every donor was a Caucasian adult residing in Nashville, Tennessee, USA. CD4+ T cells were enriched by magnetic negative selection, after which naive cells were positively selected on CD45RA and the negative fraction was taken as the memory subset. Blood was obtained by leukapheresis, after which PBMCs were separated by Ficoll-Histopaque density gradient centrifugation and cryopreserved in liquid nitrogen vapor phase. Analytical flow cytometry was used to check the purity and quantity of each magnetically sorted T cell population. From each sorted fraction, genomic DNA was isolated and quantified by UV absorbance on a Nanodrop 2000c. The CDR3 numbers 17 residues from cysteine through phenylalanine. Just CDR3 DNA is preserved here, 51 bases in frame from base 1. V ends up 1 base short and J 3 bases short, with an unmatched junction base count of 5. The germline V gene supplies CDR1 SGHAT and CDR2 FQNNGV.

The clonotype comes from a young man in good health. Here the chain combines TRBV11-2 and TRBJ2-7; 14 central bases correspond to TRBD2. The sequenced material came from naive CD4+ T cells sorted from blood. The cell subset or site tag for this specimen amounts to: CD45RA+ positively selected. The bases read TGTGCCAGCAGCTTAGGACTAGCGGGAGGGCCTGGCTACGAGCAGTACTTC. Protein translation: CASSLGLAGGPGYEQYF.